The text below deals with one TCR beta chain. As yet, its antigen is unknown. This sample is part of a study of T cell responses to AZD1222 COVID-19 vaccine. TCRdb's copy holds only in-frame clones and misses some; the assay was immunoSEQ multiplex PCR. The sample records approximately 120,000 clones, around 90% being singletons. Germline CDR1 reads SGHTA; CDR2 reads FQGNSA. CDR3 size: 12 residues. The ends were cut back, 5 bases at V and 1 base at J, with 5 bases in the middle. General study results and limits: Following two doses of AZD1222, Spike-specific TCR breadth and depth rose.

This sequence was found in an adult who received the AZD1222 COVID-19 vaccine. The material sequenced was peripheral blood, taken 28 days after the second AZD1222 dose. This chain links TRBV7-2 with TRBJ1-2; D ambiguous. CDR3 loop: CASSPDNYGYTF. In DNA, the CDR3 is TGTGCCAGCAGCCCAGATAACTATGGCTACACCTTC. Using reference TRBV7-2 and TRBJ1-2 for the parts outside the CDR3, the full variable domain is GAGVSQSPSNKVTEKGKDVELRCDPISGHTALYWYRQSLGQGLEFLIYFQGNSAPDKSGLPSDRFSAERTGGSVSTLTIQRTQQEDSAVYLCASSPDNYGYTFGSGTRLTVV.